This T cell receptor beta chain was captured in a study of response to subunit inactivated influenza vaccine (dated by TCRdb to the late 2010s). Describing the broader study: Deep quantitative profiling of the T cell receptor repertoire was used in the study to follow responses to a trivalent subunit inactivated influenza vaccine. General study outcomes and caveats: It was suggested by the authors that each seasonal influenza vaccination may recruit only a limited number of new T cells.

The library was made by RT-PCR. Sequencing was carried out with an Illumina HiSeq 2500. TCRdb passed the public sequencing reads through fastp at Q25 and MiXCR, retaining productive beta sequences. Each CDR3 protein gets just one entry, which takes the most common genes and DNA from the rows behind it. Recorded for this sample are more than 150,000 distinct CDR3 sequences; around 9.2% of them occurred a single time. The ten most abundant clones make up 11% of the sample. Inclusive of the bounding cysteine and phenylalanine, the CDR3 is 14 residues long. The only DNA kept is the CDR3, 42 bases in frame from the first base. As encoded in the germline V gene, CDR1 is SQVTM while CDR2 is ANQGSEA. Trimming at the junction amounts to 2 bases on V and 0 bases on J, and the germline ends lie 8 bases apart. Comments on this clonotype: Its antigen is currently not known. The record has no base qualities; no much larger clone is one base away.

The material was non-naive T cells sorted from PBMCs, obtained on the day of vaccination. Taken with the paper, the label for cell subset or site translates to: memory T cell fraction. Recombination joined TRBV29-1 with TRBJ1-3; the D region possibly corresponds to TRBD1 (6 bases align). The sequence was obtained from a man in his forties or fifties who received an inactivated influenza vaccine. Donor details come from another sample of the same person, matched by shared clones. The nucleotide sequence reads TGCAGCGTTGAACAGGGGCCCTCTGGAAACACCATATATTTT. Translated, it reads CSVEQGPSGNTIYF. Extended through the reference TRBV29-1 and TRBJ1-3 proteins, this CDR3 yields the full variable domain: SAVISQKPSRDICQRGTSLTIQCQVDSQVTMMFWYRQQPGQSLTLIATANQGSEATYESGFVIDKFPISRPNLTFSTLTVSNMSPEDSSIYLCSVEQGPSGNTIYFGEGSWLTVV.